The 29 T cell receptor beta chains reported below all come from one sample, sequenced in a study of blood T cell repertoires in COVID-19. Only in-frame clones appear in the TCRdb table, and some are missing; sequencing was by immunoSEQ multiplex PCR. The sample lists about 210,000 clones; around 89% were seen once. Sample: peripheral blood. The receptor source for this set is a middle-aged woman with acute or convalescent COVID-19.

The rearrangement joins TRBV19 to TRBJ2-5, with D unresolved. With 0 bases removed from V and 5 bases from J, the gap between germline ends came to 4 bases. This CDR3 region has 12 residues. The germline CDR1 and CDR2 sequences are LNHDA and SQIVND (reference sequence). The CDR3 DNA sequence: TGTGCCAGTAGTATAGATCGGGAGACCCAGTACTTC. Amino acid sequence: CASSIDRETQYF.

This clone appeared a single time. The chain carries TRBV6-1 and TRBJ1-1; maybe TRBD1 (5 bases). Trimming removed 4 bases at V and 1 base at J, with 19 bases between. Germline V lookup: CDR1 MNHNS, CDR2 SASEGT. The CDR3 contains 17 residues. The CDR3 nucleotides read TGTGCCAGCAGTGGAACGTATAAGGGGTTCCCGAACACTGAAGCTTTCTTT. Protein product: CASSGTYKGFPNTEAFF.

This clone was seen only a few times. V usage is TRBV30 and J usage is TRBJ1-5; D is unclear. V lost 0 bases and J lost 0, with 12 bases in between. From germline, CDR1 is GTSNPN and CDR2 SVGIG (reference sequence). The CDR3 is 16 residues long. CDR3 coding DNA: TGTGCCTGGAGTGTACCCGCGGGGATTAGCAATCAGCCCCAGCATTTT. It yields the protein CAWSVPAGISNQPQHF.

This chain connects TRBV29-1 to TRBJ1-1; 8 nucleotides match TRBD1. The CDR3 is 14 amino acids. Looked up from germline, CDR1 is SQVTM and CDR2 is ANQGSEA. Trimming removed 7 bases from V and 2 bases from J; junction bases left unmatched: 9. The CDR3 here is CSAVDRVFNTEAFF. CDR3 DNA: TGCAGCGCCGTGGACAGGGTGTTCAACACTGAAGCTTTCTTT. Supplemented by reference TRBV29-1 and TRBJ1-1, the full variable domain reads SAVISQKPSRDICQRGTSLTIQCQVDSQVTMMFWYRQQPGQSLTLIATANQGSEATYESGFVIDKFPISRPNLTFSTLTVSNMSPEDSSIYLCSAVDRVFNTEAFFGQGTRLTVV.

This clone turned up a few times. The chain has TRBV6-5 and TRBJ1-2; 9 positions agree with TRBD1. The CDR3 sequence is 14 residues long. The V gene end was trimmed by 6 bases and the J gene end by 8 bases; junction bases not matched to a gene: 10. Germline lookup yields CDR1 MNHEY and CDR2 SVGAGI. DNA of the CDR3: TGTGCCAGCAGGCCGGGACAGGGTTCGTGGGGCTACACCTTC. Protein: CASRPGQGSWGYTF.

The genes are TRBV2 and TRBJ1-3, with D possibly being TRBD1 (5 bases). Germline CDR1 SNHLY, CDR2 FYNNEI. Trimming removed 5 bases at V and 4 bases at J, with 15 bases between. CDR3 size: 15 residues. The CDR3 region is CASSSDTAGGNTIYF. The CDR3 DNA reads as TGTGCCAGCAGTTCGGACACAGCGGGGGGAAACACCATATATTTT.

The chain joins TRBV25-1 to TRBJ1-3; D remains ambiguous. Germline V lookup: CDR1 MGHDK, CDR2 SYGVNS. V shed 2 bases and J shed 4 bases, with 3 bases lying between them. The CDR3 sequence is 12 residues long. The CDR3 nucleotides are TGTGCCAGCAGTGAACAGGGAAACACCATATATTTT. This sequence encodes CASSEQGNTIYF.

The rearrangement joins TRBV4-1 to TRBJ2-5; D perhaps matches TRBD1 (5 bases). Germline V lookup: CDR1 MGHRA, CDR2 YSYEKL. The CDR3 has 13 residues. Trimming stripped 0 bases from V and 5 bases from J, with 7 bases between. The CDR3 loop reads CASSQEGRETQYF. The CDR3 DNA reads TGCGCCAGCAGCCAAGAGGGGCGGGAGACCCAGTACTTC.

This clone was picked up a small number of times. The V and J genes are TRBV28 and TRBJ1-1, with TRBD1 identical over 9 bases. Germline-derived CDR1 and CDR2 are MDHEN and SYDVKM. The CDR3 has 17 residues. The ends lost 1 base at V and 0 bases at J; junction bases unmatched: 6. CDR3 sequence reads: CASSLYGTGFMNTEAFF. The DNA for the CDR3 is TGTGCCAGCAGTTTATACGGGACAGGGTTCATGAACACTGAAGCTTTCTTT. The entire variable domain, with the rest obtained from reference TRBV28 and TRBJ1-1, is as follows: DVKVTQSSRYLVKRTGEKVFLECVQDMDHENMFWYRQDPGLGLRLIYFSYDVKMKEKGDIPEGYSVSREKKERFSLILESASTNQTSMYLCASSLYGTGFMNTEAFFGQGTRLTVV.

The CDR3 nucleotides are TGTGCCAGCAGTCAGGGGGGTGGACAGGCTAGCAATCAGCCCCAGCATTTT. Residues: CASSQGGGQASNQPQHF. This chain links TRBV6-6 with TRBJ1-5, with 7 bases matching TRBD1. Germline CDR1 reads MNHNY; CDR2 reads SVGAGI (reference sequence). J gave up 0 bases and V 5 bases, and 10 bases lay outside the gene matches. The CDR3 consists of 17 residues.

The gene calls are TRBV5-1 and TRBJ1-2; weak D call: TRBD1 (5 bases). Germline V gene data show CDR1 as SGHRS and CDR2 as YFSETQ. The CDR3 has 14 residues. V was shortened by 4 bases and J by 2 bases, with 12 bases between the two germline ends. DNA for the CDR3: TGCGCCAGCAGCAAGGACATTTTGAACTATGGCTACACCTTC. This translates into CASSKDILNYGYTF.

The chain joins TRBV30 to TRBJ1-5; D is undetermined. V lost 0 bases to trimming and J lost 2 bases, with 5 bases between them. The CDR3 is 13 residues long. From germline, CDR1 is GTSNPN and CDR2 SVGIG (reference sequence). CDR3 loop: CAWSVSGNQPQHF. CDR3 coding DNA: TGTGCCTGGAGTGTATCAGGCAATCAGCCCCAGCATTTT. Drawing the rest from reference TRBV30 and TRBJ1-5, the complete variable domain is SQTIHQWPATLVQPVGSPLSLECTVEGTSNPNLYWYRQAAGRGLQLLFYSVGIGQISSEVPQNLSASRPQDRQFILSSKKLLLSDSGFYLCAWSVSGNQPQHFGDGTRLSIL.

CDR3 protein: CASGFRGSQPQHF. DNA for the CDR3: TGTGCCAGCGGATTCCGAGGAAGCCAGCCCCAGCATTTT. The chain employs TRBV27 and TRBJ1-5; D remains ambiguous. Between the trimmed V and J ends, which lost 8 bases and 7 bases, there was a span of 15 bases. Germline V CDR1 and CDR2: MNHEY, SMNVEV (reference sequence). This CDR3 is 13 amino acids long.

This clone has a handful of counts. The rearrangement uses TRBV28 and TRBJ1-3; D call uncertain. Trimming left V 6 bases short and J 3 bases short, with 15 bases between. The CDR3 runs to 15 residues. Germline lookup yields CDR1 MDHEN and CDR2 SYDVKM. DNA for the CDR3: TGTGCCAGCAGCTCCGGCCCAACGGGTGGAAACACCATATATTTT. Translating gives CASSSGPTGGNTIYF.

In the case of this clone: Other DNA sequences from this sample encode an identical CDR3 as well. The V gene is TRBV6-6, the J gene TRBJ1-4; TRBD1 is a possible D gene (5 bases). The CDR3 loop spans 16 amino acids. Germline V lookup: CDR1 MNHNY, CDR2 SVGAGI (reference sequence). With 0 bases removed from V and 5 bases from J, the gap between germline ends came to 13 bases. The CDR3: CASSYSEGWANEKLFF. As DNA, the CDR3 is TGTGCCAGCAGTTACTCGGAGGGGTGGGCAAATGAAAAACTGTTTTTT.

The V and J genes are TRBV14 and TRBJ1-2; 8 nucleotides match TRBD1. This CDR3 has 12 amino acids. V trimming: 8 bases; J trimming: 8 bases; junction bases outside the gene matches: 7. Per germline, CDR1 SGHDN and CDR2 FVKESK. The CDR3 sequence is CASGQGGYGYTF. The CDR3 DNA is TGTGCCAGCGGACAGGGCGGATACGGCTACACCTTC.

V is TRBV7-8 and J is TRBJ1-5; no clear D. V was cut by 1 base and J by 0 bases, with 10 bases left in between. CDR3 length: 16 amino acids. In germline, CDR1 is SGHVS, CDR2 FQNEAQ. The CDR3 is CASSLVKSLSNQPQHF. The CDR3 DNA reads TGTGCCAGCAGCTTAGTGAAGAGCCTTAGCAATCAGCCCCAGCATTTT.

CDR3 sequence (DNA): TGCGCCAGCAGGGGGGACAGGGACACTGAAGCTTTCTTT. This codes for CASRGDRDTEAFF. The V and J genes are TRBV10-2 and TRBJ1-1, with 9 bases matching TRBD1. Germline lookup yields CDR1 WSHSY and CDR2 SAAADI. CDR3 length: 13 residues. The V gene end was trimmed by 6 bases and the J gene end by 3 bases; junction bases not matched to a gene: 2.

The V gene is TRBV6-1, the J gene TRBJ1-2, with a tentative D call TRBD1 (5 bases). The CDR3 spans 16 residues. Trimming took off 2 bases at V and 1 base at J, with 14 bases between the two ends. Germline CDR1 and CDR2: MNHNS and SASEGT. The CDR3 region is CASSEQGSPVNYGYTF. Here the CDR3 DNA reads TGTGCCAGCAGTGAACAGGGCTCACCAGTTAACTATGGCTACACCTTC.

The chain links TRBV19 to TRBJ1-2; 8 nucleotides match TRBD1. The V gene's germline CDR1 is LNHDA and CDR2 SQIVND (reference sequence). This CDR3 spans 13 amino acids. After removal of 3 bases from V and 5 bases from J, the junction contained 2 bases not matched to a gene. CDR3 protein: CASSMTGEYGYTF. The DNA of the CDR3 is TGTGCCAGTAGTATGACAGGGGAGTATGGCTACACCTTC.

This sequence joins TRBV10-3 and TRBJ1-2; TRBD1 agrees at 7 bases. This CDR3 is built from 16 residues. Germline CDR1 is ENHRY and CDR2 is SYGVKD. After removal of 0 bases from V and 0 bases from J, the junction contained 4 bases not matched to a gene. The CDR3, as DNA: TGTGCCATCAGTGAGTCGATCCAGGGGGCTAACTATGGCTACACCTTC. Translating it yields CAISESIQGANYGYTF.

This clone appeared a single time. The CDR3 nucleotides are TGTGCCAGTAGTTTCCTAGCAGTACGCGGCACCGGGGAGCTGTTTTTT. It specifies CASSFLAVRGTGELFF. V gene TRBV19 combines with J gene TRBJ2-2; the D gene is possibly TRBD2 (5 bases). The CDR3 is 16 residues long. Per the germline V gene, CDR1 is LNHDA and CDR2 is SQIVND (reference sequence). V was pared by 5 bases and J by 4 bases, with 17 bases between.

This chain links TRBV12-3 or TRBV12-4 with TRBJ1-1; D might be TRBD1 (6 bases). The V and J ends lost 7 bases and 4 bases respectively, with 13 bases between them. The CDR3 runs to 13 residues. CDR3 region: CASTKTRGTEAFF. CDR3 nucleotides: TGTGCCAGCACCAAAACCAGGGGCACTGAAGCTTTCTTT.

The V and J genes are TRBV18 and TRBJ1-1; 9 bases map to TRBD1. The CDR3 is 17 residues long. Germline lookup yields CDR1 KGHSH and CDR2 LQKENI. Trimming cost V 6 bases and J 1 base; bases outside gene matches: 12. In DNA form, the CDR3 reads TGTGCCAGCTCCCGAACCGGGACAGGGAACCCGAACACTGAAGCTTTCTTT. Translating gives CASSRTGTGNPNTEAFF.

The chain has TRBV2 and TRBJ1-5, with a weak D call TRBD1 (6 bases). This CDR3 is 14 amino acids long. The germline CDR1 and CDR2 sequences are SNHLY and FYNNEI. V was trimmed by 5 bases and J by 9 bases, leaving 17 bases between them. This CDR3 reads CASSWTPRGRPQHF. Written as DNA, the CDR3 is TGTGCCAGCAGTTGGACACCCAGGGGAAGGCCCCAGCATTTT. Filled out from reference TRBV2 and TRBJ1-5, the complete variable domain reads EPEVTQTPSHQVTQMGQEVILRCVPISNHLYFYWYRQILGQKVEFLVSFYNNEISEKSEIFDDQFSVERPDGSNFTLKIRSTKLEDSAMYFCASSWTPRGRPQHFGDGTRLSIL.

The CDR3 loop reads CASSPGGGPPDTQYF. The CDR3 nucleotides are TGTGCCAGCAGTCCTGGCGGGGGGCCGCCAGATACGCAGTATTTT. The rearrangement joins TRBV6-4 to TRBJ2-3; TRBD2 matches 8 bases. Germline V gene sequence: CDR1 MRHNA, CDR2 SNTAGT. V lost 5 bases and J lost 4; bases outside the gene matches: 8. The CDR3 has 15 amino acids.

This chain links TRBV20-1 with TRBJ2-3; 16 bases fit TRBD2. CDR3 length: 17 residues. CDR1 is DFQATT, CDR2 SNEGSKA, per germline (reference sequence). The V and J ends lost 3 bases and 3 bases, in that order; junction bases with no gene match: 6. The CDR3 DNA follows: TGCAGTGCTAGTTTTGGGACTAGCGGGGGGGGGACAGATACGCAGTATTTT. This encodes CSASFGTSGGGTDTQYF.

This sequence joins TRBV7-9 and TRBJ1-1, with no clear D. The CDR3 has 14 residues. V lost 1 base to trimming and J lost 1 base, with 7 bases between them. Germline V gene lookup returns CDR1 SEHNR and CDR2 FQNEAQ (reference sequence). The CDR3 sequence is CASSLVGSNTEAFF. The CDR3 nucleotides read TGTGCCAGCAGCTTAGTCGGGTCGAACACTGAAGCTTTCTTT.

This clone was observed a single time. This chain links TRBV2 with TRBJ2-5; TRBD2 might be the D (6 bases). The CDR3 totals 14 residues. The V gene's germline CDR1 is SNHLY and CDR2 FYNNEI. V was shortened by 5 bases and J by 4 bases, with 14 bases between the two germline ends. The CDR3 coding sequence is TGTGCCAGCAGTCCGGGACTCTCAAGAGAGACCCAGTACTTC. Its protein product is CASSPGLSRETQYF.